What follows are 16 T cell receptor beta chains derived from one specimen sequenced in a study of blood T cells in healthy people across ages. Alongside a J-beta primer mix, a sample-barcoded 5' primer served in a second PCR lasting about 6 to 11 cycles. TCRdb ran MiXCR on the 5' RACE reads and lists one entry per CDR3 protein. The sample consists of around 1,800,000 distinct CDR3 sequences, approximately 40% of them appearing once. Sample: blood. The receptors here all came from a human donor in good health.

This chain uses TRBV15 with TRBJ2-3; the D gene is possibly TRBD1 (7 bases). This CDR3 region has 15 residues. Deletions cut 3 bases from V and 2 bases from J, with 12 bases between. CDR1 LNHNV and CDR2 YYDKDF come from the germline V gene (reference sequence). This CDR3 is CATSRNRGLTDTQYF. Written as DNA, the CDR3 is TGTGCCACCAGCAGGAACAGGGGACTCACAGATACGCAGTATTTT.

The table lists this clonotype with a few counts. The chain joins TRBV20-1 to TRBJ2-3, with D unresolved. V was pared by 6 bases and J by 2 bases, with 18 bases between. Germline assignment: CDR1 DFQATT and CDR2 SNEGSKA (reference sequence). This CDR3 is 15 amino acids long. CDR3 in DNA: TGCAGTGCCCTCTCCCCGCACATCTTCACAGATACGCAGTATTTT. It translates to CSALSPHIFTDTQYF.

The rearrangement uses TRBV12-3 or TRBV12-4 and TRBJ2-1; TRBD1 or TRBD2 may be the D gene (5 bases each). Trimming removed 7 bases at V and 5 bases at J, with 9 bases between. The CDR3 length is 12 residues. This chain's CDR3 is CASTGDHNEQFF. CDR3 DNA: TGTGCCAGCACCGGGGACCACAATGAGCAGTTCTTC.

This clonotype came up a few times. The chain combines TRBV9 with TRBJ2-1; no definite D call. Germline CDR1 SGDLS, CDR2 YYNGEE. This CDR3 has 13 residues. V lost 7 bases, J lost 0 bases, and 8 bases lay in between. CDR3 amino acids: CASANSSYNEQFF. CDR3 bases: TGTGCCAGCGCGAATAGCTCCTACAATGAGCAGTTCTTC.

The chain combines TRBV20-1 with TRBJ1-2; TRBD1 might be the D (6 bases). CDR1 and CDR2 (germline): DFQATT, SNEGSKA (reference sequence). CDR3 size: 14 residues. Trimming removed 5 bases from V and 6 bases from J, with 19 bases in between. DNA for the CDR3: TGCAGTGCTGGTGGGGGACACCAATATCATGGCTACACCTTC. Translation: CSAGGGHQYHGYTF.

To note about this clonotype: At one end the junction does not follow the germline gene, possibly because of a read error. This chain links TRBV10-3 with TRBJ2-7; 7 bases are a match to TRBD1. The CDR3 is 13 residues long. Germline CDR1 and CDR2: ENHRY and SYGVKD. Written as DNA, the CDR3 is TGTGCCGTCAGGGACAGCACCCCTGACGAGCAGTACTTC. It translates to CAVRDSTPDEQYF.

This clonotype was picked up many times. This chain uses TRBV6-2 or TRBV6-3 with TRBJ1-2, with a tentative D call TRBD1 (6 bases). CDR3 length equals 14 residues. Trimming cost V 6 bases and J 2 bases, with 13 bases left between them. Looked up from germline, CDR1 is MNHEY and CDR2 is SVGEGT. The DNA for the CDR3 is TGTGCCAGCAGAGACCCGGACAGCAACTATGGCTACACCTTC. Protein: CASRDPDSNYGYTF.

The rearrangement uses TRBV20-1 and TRBJ1-5; a weak D match, TRBD1 (5 bases). Germline V gene data show CDR1 as DFQATT and CDR2 as SNEGSKA (reference sequence). This CDR3 has 16 residues. V gave up 3 bases and J gave up 2 bases, with 17 bases separating them. The CDR3 DNA is TGCAGTGCTAGGCTGACTGGGGGTGCAGGCAATCAGCCCCAGCATTTT. As protein: CSARLTGGAGNQPQHF.

The chain carries TRBV2 and TRBJ2-5; a weak D match, TRBD2 (5 bases). V lost 9 bases, J lost 1 base, and 18 bases lay in between. From germline, CDR1 is SNHLY and CDR2 FYNNEI. The CDR3 has 15 residues. DNA of the CDR3: TGTGCCAGTAGAATAGAGACGGGGTTCCAAGAGACCCAGTACTTC. Protein sequence: CASRIETGFQETQYF. The complete variable domain, with remaining parts taken from reference TRBV2 and TRBJ2-5, reads EPEVTQTPSHQVTQMGQEVILRCVPISNHLYFYWYRQILGQKVEFLVSFYNNEISEKSEIFDDQFSVERPDGSNFTLKIRSTKLEDSAMYFCASRIETGFQETQYFGPGTRLLVL.

The chain couples TRBV20-1 to TRBJ1-4; D is unresolved. CDR1 and CDR2 from the germline V gene are DFQATT and SNEGSKA (reference sequence). This CDR3 contains 15 residues. V lost 4 bases and J lost 0, with 12 bases in between. For the CDR3, the DNA is TGCAGTGCTAACATAGGACTTTCAACTAATGAAAAACTGTTTTTT. Encoded protein: CSANIGLSTNEKLFF.

This clonotype occurred a few times. J is TRBJ2-3 and V is TRBV4-3; TRBD2 might be the D (6 bases). The germline gives CDR1 LGHNA, CDR2 YSLEER. The ends were cut back, 1 base at V and 4 bases at J, with 12 bases in the middle. This CDR3 has 15 amino acids. The CDR3 protein is CASSQASVGADTQYF. CDR3 nucleotides: TGCGCCAGCAGCCAAGCTAGCGTCGGCGCAGATACGCAGTATTTT.

This clonotype was detected a few times. The gene calls are TRBV4-1 and TRBJ2-2, with TRBD2 matching 11 bases. The CDR3 is 17 residues long. Unmatched junction bases numbered 9, after V lost 2 bases and J lost 7 bases. Germline loops: CDR1 MGHRA, CDR2 YSYEKL. CDR3 nucleotides: TGCGCCAGCAGCCAAAATAGCGGGGGGGCTCTTGGCGGGGAGCTGTTTTTT. This translates into CASSQNSGGALGGELFF.

The rearrangement uses TRBV2 and TRBJ1-1, with D perhaps TRBD1 (5 bases). V shed 7 bases and J shed 4 bases, with 16 bases lying between them. The CDR3 has 14 amino acids. CDR1 and CDR2 from the germline V gene are SNHLY and FYNNEI. The CDR3 sequence is CASTGEGFPTEAFF. CDR3 in DNA: TGTGCCAGCACTGGAGAGGGGTTCCCCACTGAAGCTTTCTTT.

In this sample, this clonotype turned up once. The V and J genes are TRBV7-9 and TRBJ1-1; no reliable D call. CDR3 length: 14 residues. Per the germline V gene, CDR1 is SEHNR and CDR2 is FQNEAQ (reference sequence). The V gene lost 4 bases and the J gene lost 1 base, with 10 bases spanning the gap. The CDR3 region is CASSSRARNTEAFF. CDR3 nucleotides: TGTGCCAGCAGCTCCCGGGCGCGGAACACTGAAGCTTTCTTT.

V and J are TRBV27 and TRBJ2-1, with D uncertain. CDR1 MNHEY and CDR2 SMNVEV come from the germline V gene (reference sequence). The ends were cut back, 5 bases at V and 8 bases at J, with 22 bases in the middle. The CDR3 runs 16 residues. CDR3: CASSPHSTTRVDEQFF. CDR3 in DNA: TGTGCCAGCAGTCCCCACTCTACGACGCGTGTGGATGAGCAGTTCTTC.

The rearrangement links TRBV5-1 to TRBJ2-5; 9 nucleotides line up with TRBD2. Trimming cost V 0 bases and J 4 bases; bases outside gene matches: 4. Germline V gene sequence: CDR1 SGHRS, CDR2 YFSETQ. This CDR3 contains 15 residues. CDR3 protein: CASSLVPSGAETQYF. CDR3 nucleotides: TGCGCCAGCAGCTTGGTCCCTAGCGGGGCAGAGACCCAGTACTTC.